Each of the 5 T cell receptor beta chains below was sequenced from the same sample in a study of long-term antiretroviral therapy in people with HIV. Samples were assayed with immunoSEQ v3.0 at survey level. Clones were read by immunoSEQ multiplex PCR, and TCRdb kept only the in-frame ones, dropping some. The sample has over 20,000 clones, about 80% seen once; the top ten hold around 4.2%. Sequencing used unsorted PBMCs, obtained 0.5 years after starting antiretroviral therapy. All receptors derive from a man aged 18 to 30 with HIV.

The J gene is TRBJ1-1, the V gene TRBV6-1, with D possibly matching TRBD1 (5 bases). CDR1 and CDR2 from the germline V gene are MNHNS and SASEGT. The ends were cut back, 7 bases at V and 3 bases at J, with 15 bases in the middle. This CDR3 comprises 14 residues. The CDR3 sequence: CASKGRGRDTEAFF. The CDR3 region has the DNA TGTGCCAGCAAAGGACGGGGGAGGGACACTGAAGCTTTCTTT.

CDR3 protein: CAISDHTREGRVEQFF. The CDR3 DNA follows: TGTGCCATCAGTGACCATACGCGGGAGGGCCGCGTTGAGCAGTTCTTC. The chain couples TRBV10-3 to TRBJ2-1; TRBD2 matches at 9 bases. Germline-derived CDR1 and CDR2 are ENHRY and SYGVKD. CDR3 length: 16 residues. Losses at the gene ends were 3 bases for V and 9 bases for J; bases not matched to a gene: 12.

This chain links TRBV9 with TRBJ2-4; perhaps TRBD1 as D (5 bases). Trimming pared 2 bases from V and 2 bases from J, leaving 11 bases between. This CDR3 has 15 residues. CDR1 is SGDLS, CDR2 YYNGEE, per germline. The CDR3 coding sequence is TGTGCCAGCAGCGTGGCAGGGAATCCCAAAAACATTCAGTACTTC. It encodes CASSVAGNPKNIQYF.

V usage is TRBV4-3 and J usage is TRBJ1-4; 7 positions match TRBD1. Per germline, CDR1 LGHNA and CDR2 YSLEER. This CDR3 comprises 14 residues. V was clipped by 2 bases and J by 8 bases; unmatched bases: 5. DNA of the CDR3: TGCGCCAGCAGCCAACAGACAGGGTGGGAAAAACTGTTTTTT. This codes for CASSQQTGWEKLFF.

J is TRBJ1-5 and V is TRBV19; D remains ambiguous. Germline V CDR1 and CDR2: LNHDA, SQIVND (reference sequence). V was cut by 3 bases and J by 1 base, with 10 bases left in between. CDR3 length equals 15 residues. CDR3 nucleotides: TGTGCCAGTAGTATGAGAGGGTGGAGCAATCAGCCCCAGCATTTT. It is translated as CASSMRGWSNQPQHF.